What follows describes a single TCR beta chain. Its antigen is not identified. This record belongs to a study of T-cell memory formation after mild COVID-19. General observations from the study: The SARS-CoV-2 specificity of second-wave clones reaching peak at day 37 remained unverified. Shrinking CD4+ clones were chiefly CM and EM; CD8+ ones were chiefly EMRA. Some responding clones appeared in pre-infection memory, suggesting cross-reactive memory joined.

In TCRdb, the 5' RACE reads were re-called with MiXCR into one record per CDR3 protein. This sample has 150,000 to 200,000 distinct CDR3 sequences, with around 10% found just once. The sequencing sample was made of PBMCs or a T cell subset sorted from them (not recorded which). The TCR comes from a man younger than 35 who had mild COVID-19 (a few samples of this study predate the infection). Cell type and time point are not known.

CDR3 DNA sequence: TGTGCCAGCTCACCGACAGGGGGCTCCTCCTACGAGCAGTACTTC. It codes for CASSPTGGSSYEQYF. This chain links TRBV18 with TRBJ2-7; 10 bases agree with TRBD1. The CDR3 runs 15 residues. V was pared by 3 bases and J by 0 bases, with 2 bases of the junction left unmatched. In germline, CDR1 is KGHSH, CDR2 LQKENI.